This T cell receptor beta chain was retrieved from a study of T cell repertoires in cytomegalovirus infection. Overall study context: Shared public TCR beta signatures pointed to both CMV infection and a matching HLA type.

TCRdb processed the reads anew with MiXCR; each CDR3 protein has one entry. The sample includes about 360,000 distinct CDR3 sequences, roughly 20% seen only once; the top ten take roughly 8.7%. Findings and caveats of the study: HLA-C-restricted CMV-specific TCR beta clonotypes were dominant in the ex vivo response. Identification of carriers of CMV plus the relevant HLA was achieved through cumulative public TCR beta family frequency.

This clonotype occurred a few times. Its target is not known. CDR3 length: 14 amino acids. Germline V gene data show CDR1 as SGHRS and CDR2 as YFSETQ. Trimming left V 0 bases short and J 6 bases short, with 11 bases between. This clonotype was sampled from a human donor in good health (CMV status not recorded). Some clones in this sample may be carry-over from other donors' samples. V gene TRBV5-1 combines with J gene TRBJ2-3, with no clear D. The sample taken for sequencing was PBMCs. The CDR3 reads CASSLEARPDTQYF. The CDR3 DNA sequence: TGCGCCAGCAGCTTGGAAGCGCGTCCGGATACGCAGTATTTT.